This T cell receptor beta chain was documented in a study of T-cell reconstitution after alpha-beta-depleted transplantation in children. The CDR3 loop spans 13 amino acids. Germline V lookup: CDR1 SEHNR, CDR2 FQNEAQ (reference sequence). The V gene lost 6 bases and the J gene lost 1 base, with 9 bases spanning the gap. Researchers prepared the TCRbeta library using unique molecular identifiers, the study reports. MiXCR, run by TCRdb on the PCR reads, gives a single entry per CDR3 protein. The table shows some 500,000 distinct CDR3 sequences, with around 17% occurring only once. The V and J genes are TRBV7-9 and TRBJ1-1; the D gene is possibly TRBD1 (6 bases). The sample in question was PBMCs from the stem cell graft donor, obtained from the stem cell graft. The sequence was obtained from a human donor who donated a stem cell graft to a child with acute lymphoblastic leukemia. CDR3 sequence: CASRETGNTEAFF. The CDR3 DNA follows: TGTGCCAGCAGAGAGACAGGGAACACTGAAGCTTTCTTT.